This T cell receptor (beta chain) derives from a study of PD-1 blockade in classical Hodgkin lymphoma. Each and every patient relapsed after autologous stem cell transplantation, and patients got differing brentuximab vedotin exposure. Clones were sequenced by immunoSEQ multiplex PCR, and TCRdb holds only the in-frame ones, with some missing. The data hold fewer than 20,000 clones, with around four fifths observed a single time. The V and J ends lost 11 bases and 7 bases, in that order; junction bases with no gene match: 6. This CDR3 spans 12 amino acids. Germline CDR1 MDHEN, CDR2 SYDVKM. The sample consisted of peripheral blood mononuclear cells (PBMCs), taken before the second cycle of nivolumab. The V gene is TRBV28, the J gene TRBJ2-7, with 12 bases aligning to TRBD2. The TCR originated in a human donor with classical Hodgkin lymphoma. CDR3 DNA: TGTGCCTCTAGCGGGAGGGTGTGGGAGCAGTACTTC. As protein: CASSGRVWEQYF.